The T cell receptor (beta chain) under discussion was sequenced for a study of OX40 agonist ivuxolimab in advanced cancers. Overall study: Patients received intravenous ivuxolimab every 2 weeks at 0.01 to 10 mg/kg. Three patients got partial responses; one had hepatocellular carcinoma and two had cutaneous melanoma.

Overall study findings and caveats: Antigen targets of the expanded peripheral T cells went undetermined.

The CDR3 runs to 15 residues. CDR1 LNHNV and CDR2 YYDKDF come from the germline V gene (reference sequence). V shed 2 bases and J 3 bases; nucleotides not matched to a gene: 2. Here immunoSEQ multiplex PCR was the method, and the copy in TCRdb shows in-frame clones only, minus some. Among some 81,000 clones listed, around 85% were seen once. A remark on this clone: Its target is not known.

This clonotype was obtained from an adult with an advanced solid tumor such as melanoma, head and neck, liver or kidney cancer. Specimen: CD4+ or CD8+ T cells sorted from blood, collected in a trial of the OX40 agonist ivuxolimab. V gene TRBV15 combines with J gene TRBJ2-7; the match to TRBD2 covers 12 bases. CDR3 coding DNA: TGTGCCACCAGCAGATTACTAGCGGGGGGCTACGAGCAGTACTTC. This translates into CATSRLLAGGYEQYF.